The clone carrying this TCR beta chain was observed many times. Trimming took off 6 bases at V and 0 bases at J, with 14 bases between the two ends. The CDR3 is 16 amino acids. CDR1 MNHNS and CDR2 SASEGT come from the germline V gene. Authors of the study amplified TCR beta CDR3 regions from RNA transcripts. First-round RT-PCR of the TCR CDR3 relied on the HTBI primer set. TCRdb used MiXCR to reprocess the multiplex PCR reads, holding one entry per CDR3 protein. The profile shows about 180,000 distinct CDR3 sequences, about 9% of them singletons. The data derive from a study of T cells in Graves' hyperthyroidism and ophthalmopathy.

The TCR originated in a woman in her late teens or twenties with Graves' hyperthyroidism that later progressed to Graves' ophthalmopathy. V is TRBV6-1 and J is TRBJ2-2, with D possibly being TRBD2 (5 bases). The source material was blood. In DNA form, the CDR3 reads TGTGCCAGCAGCCTAATCAGCGGCGCGAACACCGGGGAGCTGTTTTTT. This sequence encodes CASSLISGANTGELFF.